This T cell receptor (beta chain) came from a study of T-cell reconstitution after alpha-beta-depleted transplantation in children. General study results and limits: In patients about two months after transplant, alpha-beta T cells reportedly arose from several hundred expanded graft clones. Certain patients had high TCRbeta diversity at day 60, and it came from recipient T cells and thymic progenitors that survived. By one year post-transplant, T-cell counts and diversity largely arose from T cells that were newly produced.

Construction of the TCRbeta library involved unique molecular identifiers. TCRdb re-analysed the PCR reads in MiXCR, keeping a single row per CDR3 protein. Seen here are about 980,000 distinct CDR3 sequences, 25% to 35% observed once, and the top ten hold under 30%. Regarding this clonotype: Its target is not known.

The sequence came from a boy in the first two years of life who had a stem cell transplant for SCID, so the T cells may come from the graft donor. The input for sequencing was PBMCs, mostly from graft donor cells, taken 360 days after TCRalphabeta/CD19-depleted stem cell transplant.

Here the CDR3 DNA reads TGTGCCAGCAGTCCTCGAGAGGGGAGTCGGGAGACCCAGTACTTC. Its translation is CASSPREGSRETQYF. This chain connects TRBV28 to TRBJ2-5; either TRBD1 or TRBD2 may fit D (5 bases each). This CDR3 has 15 amino acids. Trimming pared 5 bases from V and 5 bases from J, leaving 18 bases between. Germline CDR1 MDHEN, CDR2 SYDVKM.